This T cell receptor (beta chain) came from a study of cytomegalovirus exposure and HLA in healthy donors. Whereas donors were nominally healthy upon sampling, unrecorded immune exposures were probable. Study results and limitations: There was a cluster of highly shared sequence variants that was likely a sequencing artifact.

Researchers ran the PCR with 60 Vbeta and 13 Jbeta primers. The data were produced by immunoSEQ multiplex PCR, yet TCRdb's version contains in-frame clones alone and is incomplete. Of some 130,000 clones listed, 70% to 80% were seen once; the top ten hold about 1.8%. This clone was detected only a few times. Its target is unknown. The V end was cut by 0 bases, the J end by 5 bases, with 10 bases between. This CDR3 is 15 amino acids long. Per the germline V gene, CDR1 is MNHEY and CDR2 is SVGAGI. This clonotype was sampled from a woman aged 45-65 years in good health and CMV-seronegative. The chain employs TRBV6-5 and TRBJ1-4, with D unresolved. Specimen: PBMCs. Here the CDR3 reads CASSYSRLLNEKLFF. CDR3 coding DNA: TGTGCCAGCAGTTACTCGAGGCTACTAAATGAAAAACTGTTTTTT.